These 32 T cell receptor beta chains were sequenced from one sample in a study of OX40 agonist ivuxolimab in advanced cancers. TCRdb's table, derived via immunoSEQ multiplex PCR, lists solely in-frame clones and lacks some. The sample includes about 73,000 clones, approximately 92% of them seen just once. This material consisted of CD4+ or CD8+ T cells sorted from blood, taken in a trial of the OX40 agonist ivuxolimab. The receptors originated from an adult with an advanced solid tumor such as melanoma, head and neck, liver or kidney cancer.

V gene TRBV7-9 combines with J gene TRBJ1-3; tentatively, D is TRBD1 (5 bases). Germline V gene lookup returns CDR1 SEHNR and CDR2 FQNEAQ (reference sequence). This CDR3 region has 15 residues. The V and J ends lost 1 base and 3 bases respectively, with 10 bases between them. The chain's CDR3 is CASSLVGAFGNTIYF. CDR3 bases: TGTGCCAGCAGCTTAGTAGGGGCGTTTGGAAACACCATATATTTT.

The chain links TRBV15 to TRBJ2-6; tentatively, D is TRBD2 (5 bases). Germline lookup yields CDR1 LNHNV and CDR2 YYDKDF (reference sequence). V lost 2 bases, J lost 4 bases, and 12 bases lay in between. The CDR3 runs to 16 residues. The CDR3 DNA reads TGTGCCACCAGCAGAAGAGGGCCGGTGGGGGCCAACGTCCTGACTTTC. Its protein is CATSRRGPVGANVLTF.

The chain joins TRBV19 to TRBJ1-5; D is possibly TRBD1 (5 bases). The CDR3 extends over 13 amino acids. The germline V gene has CDR1 LNHDA and CDR2 SQIVND (reference sequence). Between the trimmed V and J ends, which lost 3 bases and 7 bases, there was a span of 10 bases. CDR3 amino acids: CASSIARDQPQHF. The DNA for the CDR3 is TGTGCCAGTAGTATTGCCAGGGACCAGCCCCAGCATTTT.

The gene calls are TRBV7-3 and TRBJ2-5; 8 positions match TRBD1. After removal of 1 base from V and 4 bases from J, the junction contained 2 bases not matched to a gene. In germline, CDR1 is SGHTA, CDR2 FQGTGA. CDR3 length: 14 amino acids. In DNA, the CDR3 is TGTGCCAGCAGCTTAATCGGACAGGGAGAGACCCAGTACTTC. This gives the protein CASSLIGQGETQYF.

The rearrangement uses TRBV5-6 and TRBJ2-1; 8 nucleotides match TRBD2. With V trimmed by 4 bases and J by 7 bases, 7 bases remained unmatched. Germline-derived CDR1 and CDR2 are SGHDT and YYEEEE. The CDR3 contains 14 residues. CDR3 DNA: TGTGCCAGCAGCCTGGGACTAGTTACGAATGAGCAGTTCTTC. It encodes CASSLGLVTNEQFF. Combining the CDR3 with reference TRBV5-6 and TRBJ2-1 gives the whole variable domain DAGVTQSPTHLIKTRGQQVTLRCSPKSGHDTVSWYQQALGQGPQFIFQYYEEEERQRGNFPDRFSGHQFPNYSSELNVNALLLGDSALYLCASSLGLVTNEQFFGPGTRLTVL.

The chain is built from TRBV7-3 and TRBJ2-6; TRBD2 is a possible D gene (6 bases). V lost 5 bases and J lost 0, with 14 bases in between. The CDR3 has 17 amino acids. Per the germline V gene, CDR1 is SGHTA and CDR2 is FQGTGA. The CDR3 region is CASSPPGGLSGANVLTF. The DNA of the CDR3 is TGTGCCAGCAGCCCCCCCGGAGGGCTCTCTGGGGCCAACGTCCTGACTTTC.

V is TRBV6-1 and J is TRBJ2-7; D tentatively fits TRBD1 or TRBD2 (5 bases each). Germline V gene sequence: CDR1 MNHNS, CDR2 SASEGT. Trimming pared 6 bases from V and 5 bases from J, leaving 14 bases between. This CDR3 is built from 13 residues. This chain's CDR3 is CASRPSMGDEQYF. The CDR3 DNA sequence: TGTGCCAGCAGACCCTCCATGGGGGACGAGCAGTACTTC.

There are a few counts of this clone. The chain links TRBV28 to TRBJ1-5; 9 nucleotides match TRBD1. V lost 5 bases and J lost 6; bases outside the gene matches: 5. Germline values: CDR1 MDHEN, CDR2 SYDVKM. This CDR3 has 14 residues. This CDR3 is CASSLDRGGQPQHF. DNA for the CDR3: TGTGCCAGCAGTCTTGACAGGGGGGGTCAGCCCCAGCATTTT.

Only one count was recorded for this clone. CDR3 coding DNA: TGTGCCAGAAGCTTCTTGACAGGGTTTGTTGAAAAACTGTTTTTT. Protein product: CARSFLTGFVEKLFF. This chain joins TRBV7-5 and TRBJ1-4; no DNA check was done on the table's D call, TRBD1. TRBV7-5 is a recognized pseudogene. The CDR3 is made up of 15 amino acids.

The chain couples TRBV15 to TRBJ1-3, with D uncertain. The length of the CDR3 is 17 residues. Germline V gene lookup returns CDR1 LNHNV and CDR2 YYDKDF (reference sequence). Trimming stripped 0 bases from V and 4 bases from J, with 16 bases between. For the CDR3, the DNA is TGTGCCACCAGCAGAGATCGAAGTGGGAGGACCGGAAACACCATATATTTT. It encodes CATSRDRSGRTGNTIYF. The complete variable domain, with remaining parts taken from reference TRBV15 and TRBJ1-3, reads DAMVIQNPRYQVTQFGKPVTLSCSQTLNHNVMYWYQQKSSQAPKLLFHYYDKDFNNEADTPDNFQSRRPNTSFCFLDIRSPGLGDTAMYLCATSRDRSGRTGNTIYFGEGSWLTVV.

This clone was seen a single time. The rearrangement uses TRBV5-1 and TRBJ2-1, with 8 bases lining up with TRBD2. The junction had 14 bases not matched to a gene; V was cut back by 5 bases and J by 7 bases. The CDR3 covers 16 residues. CDR1 and CDR2 (germline): SGHRS, YFSETQ. CDR3 DNA sequence: TGCGCCAGCAGACGGTACAGCGGGAGCTTTATGAATGAGCAGTTCTTC. It encodes CASRRYSGSFMNEQFF.

This clone was seen just once. The chain links TRBV5-1 to TRBJ2-7; D gene uncertain. V was shortened by 0 bases and J by 6 bases, with 4 bases between the two germline ends. Germline CDR1 is SGHRS and CDR2 is YFSETQ. This CDR3 spans 11 amino acids. CDR3 bases: TGCGCCAGCAGCTTGGTGGGCGAGCAGTACTTC. Encoded protein: CASSLVGEQYF.

The CDR3 loop reads CASSDQATENTEAFF. CDR3 bases: TGTGCCAGCAGTGATCAGGCCACCGAGAACACTGAAGCTTTCTTT. V gene TRBV6-1 combines with J gene TRBJ1-1; no clear D. Trimming took 3 bases from V and 1 from J, leaving 12 bases between them. CDR1 is MNHNS and CDR2 is SASEGT in the germline V gene. The CDR3 runs 15 residues.

In this sample, this clone turned up once. V gene TRBV2 combines with J gene TRBJ1-5, with 9 nucleotides matching TRBD1. Germline loops: CDR1 SNHLY, CDR2 FYNNEI. J lost 8 bases, V lost 10 bases, and 12 bases had no gene match. The CDR3 has 14 amino acids. The CDR3 protein is CATTGTGSREPQHF. The CDR3 nucleotides are TGTGCCACTACCGGGACAGGGTCAAGAGAGCCCCAGCATTTT. The full variable domain, completed using reference TRBV2 and TRBJ1-5, is EPEVTQTPSHQVTQMGQEVILRCVPISNHLYFYWYRQILGQKVEFLVSFYNNEISEKSEIFDDQFSVERPDGSNFTLKIRSTKLEDSAMYFCATTGTGSREPQHFGDGTRLSIL.

The rearrangement uses TRBV4-1 and TRBJ1-1; 9 bases line up with TRBD1. The germline V gene encodes CDR1 MGHRA and CDR2 YSYEKL. Trimming at V came to 2 bases and at J to 4 bases, leaving 11 bases not matched to a gene. The CDR3 sequence is 17 residues long. The CDR3 reads CASSQTGQGVGITEAFF. The CDR3 DNA reads as TGCGCCAGCAGCCAAACGGGACAGGGAGTGGGTATCACTGAAGCTTTCTTT.

The chain uses TRBV4-3 and TRBJ1-2; no reliable D call. The germline gives CDR1 LGHNA, CDR2 YSLEER. V gave up 1 base and J gave up 8 bases, with 14 bases separating them. CDR3 length: 14 residues. CDR3 coding DNA: TGCGCCAGCAGCCAAGGAGGGAACCCCTTGGGCTACACCTTC. It translates to CASSQGGNPLGYTF.

The rearrangement links TRBV7-9 to TRBJ2-7; D ambiguous. V shed 4 bases and J shed 7 bases, with 11 bases lying between them. In germline, CDR1 is SEHNR, CDR2 FQNEAQ (reference sequence). This CDR3 has 12 residues. CDR3 sequence reads: CASSSDLMEQYF. The CDR3 nucleotides are TGTGCCAGCAGCTCAGACCTTATGGAGCAGTACTTC. Full variable domain (missing parts from reference TRBV7-9 and TRBJ2-7): DTGVSQNPRHKITKRGQNVTFRCDPISEHNRLYWYRQTLGQGPEFLTYFQNEAQLEKSRLLSDRFSAERPKGSFSTLEIQRTEQGDSAMYLCASSSDLMEQYFGPGTRLTVT.

The CDR3 protein is CASSEGSRHNEQFF. Here the CDR3 DNA reads TGTGCCAGCAGCGAGGGGAGTCGGCACAATGAGCAGTTCTTC. This rearrangement joins TRBV9 to TRBJ2-1; possibly TRBD1 or TRBD2 for D (5 bases each). This CDR3 is built from 14 residues. Germline V gene sequence: CDR1 SGDLS, CDR2 YYNGEE. Trimming took off 3 bases at V and 5 bases at J, with 12 bases between the two ends.

This clone was seen only once. This chain joins TRBV7-9 and TRBJ2-2; no definite D call. The CDR3 totals 17 residues. CDR1 SEHNR and CDR2 FQNEAQ come from the germline V gene (reference sequence). V lost 3 bases and J lost 1, with 15 bases in between. The CDR3: CASSFSYSRLNTGELFF. In DNA form, the CDR3 reads TGTGCCAGCAGCTTTAGTTACAGCCGATTGAACACCGGGGAGCTGTTTTTT. Full variable domain (outside the CDR3, taken from reference TRBV7-9 and TRBJ2-2): DTGVSQNPRHKITKRGQNVTFRCDPISEHNRLYWYRQTLGQGPEFLTYFQNEAQLEKSRLLSDRFSAERPKGSFSTLEIQRTEQGDSAMYLCASSFSYSRLNTGELFFGEGSRLTVL.

The rearrangement links TRBV30 to TRBJ1-3, with 8 nucleotides matching TRBD1. This CDR3 comprises 13 residues. V was clipped by 2 bases and J by 5 bases; unmatched bases: 2. CDR1 is GTSNPN and CDR2 is SVGIG in the germline V gene (reference sequence). Here the CDR3 DNA reads TGTGCCTGGAGTTGGGACAGGAGAAACACCATATATTTT. This sequence encodes CAWSWDRRNTIYF.

V is TRBV7-9 and J is TRBJ2-7; no clear D. The CDR3 spans 11 residues. The V gene's germline CDR1 is SEHNR and CDR2 FQNEAQ (reference sequence). Trimming took off 4 bases at V and 2 bases at J, with 3 bases between the two ends. The CDR3 nucleotides are TGTGCCAGCAGCTCCACCTACGAGCAGTACTTC. Translating it yields CASSSTYEQYF.

This clone was counted a single time. The chain has TRBV9 and TRBJ1-2; D remains unclear. The germline V gene encodes CDR1 SGDLS and CDR2 YYNGEE. The CDR3 is 13 residues long. V dropped 0 bases and J dropped 4 bases, with 7 bases sitting between them. The CDR3 sequence: CASSVGDGYGYTF. The CDR3 region has the DNA TGTGCCAGCAGCGTAGGAGATGGCTATGGCTACACCTTC.

The chain carries TRBV27 and TRBJ1-2; D is ambiguous. This CDR3 has 13 residues. Trimming cost V 5 bases and J 4 bases, with 11 bases left between them. Germline CDR1 MNHEY, CDR2 SMNVEV (reference sequence). CDR3 region: CASSNVRGYGYTF. The CDR3 DNA reads TGTGCCAGCAGTAACGTCAGAGGCTATGGCTACACCTTC.

This sequence joins TRBV4-1 and TRBJ2-1; TRBD2 aligns across 7 bases. This CDR3 has 15 residues. V was clipped by 0 bases and J by 5 bases; unmatched bases: 4. Germline CDR1 is MGHRA and CDR2 is YSYEKL. In DNA, the CDR3 is TGCGCCAGCAGCCAAGAAACTAGCGATCACAATGAGCAGTTCTTC. Protein product: CASSQETSDHNEQFF.

The chain joins TRBV2 to TRBJ2-3; D uncertain. This CDR3 comprises 11 residues. V was cut by 5 bases and J by 6 bases, with 6 bases left in between. CDR1 SNHLY and CDR2 FYNNEI come from the germline V gene. CDR3 bases: TGTGCCAGCAGTTCGTACGATACGCAGTATTTT. It specifies CASSSYDTQYF.

The chain uses TRBV6-1 and TRBJ1-2; D is possibly TRBD1 (6 bases). The CDR3 is 15 amino acids. The germline CDR1 and CDR2 sequences are MNHNS and SASEGT. Trimming took 2 bases from V and 5 from J, leaving 15 bases between them. Written as DNA, the CDR3 is TGTGCCAGCAGTGAATTAGACGGGGGGCCATATGGCTACACCTTC. Translation gives CASSELDGGPYGYTF.

The V call is TRBV5-6, the J call TRBJ2-1, with D perhaps matching TRBD1 or TRBD2 (5 bases each). Germline loops: CDR1 SGHDT, CDR2 YYEEEE. V dropped 0 bases and J dropped 12 bases, with 13 bases sitting between them. The CDR3 runs 13 residues. CDR3 amino acids: CASSLGASGTQFF. The CDR3 region has the DNA TGTGCCAGCAGCTTGGGGGCATCCGGGACGCAGTTCTTC. The full variable domain, its missing parts supplied by reference TRBV5-6 and TRBJ2-1, is DAGVTQSPTHLIKTRGQQVTLRCSPKSGHDTVSWYQQALGQGPQFIFQYYEEEERQRGNFPDRFSGHQFPNYSSELNVNALLLGDSALYLCASSLGASGTQFFGPGTRLTVL.

The gene calls are TRBV6-4 and TRBJ1-2, with unresolved D. V was trimmed by 0 bases and J by 5 bases, leaving 7 bases between them. The CDR3 length is 13 residues. Germline values: CDR1 MRHNA, CDR2 SNTAGT. CDR3: CASSDSGRYGYTF. The CDR3 bases are TGTGCCAGCAGTGACTCAGGGCGTTATGGCTACACCTTC.

In nucleotides, the CDR3 is TGTGCCAGCATCGAAGGGACAAACTATGGCTACACCTTC. It yields the protein CASIEGTNYGYTF. This chain connects TRBV28 to TRBJ1-2, with a weak D call TRBD1 (6 bases). Trimming pared 7 bases from V and 2 bases from J, leaving 11 bases between. This CDR3 comprises 13 residues. Germline assignment: CDR1 MDHEN and CDR2 SYDVKM.

The genes are TRBV18 and TRBJ2-2; D is ambiguous. The CDR3 runs 14 residues. Deletions cut 0 bases from V and 2 bases from J, with 4 bases between. Germline CDR1 KGHSH, CDR2 LQKENI. The CDR3 DNA follows: TGTGCCAGCTCACCACCATCCAACACCGGGGAGCTGTTTTTT. Its translation is CASSPPSNTGELFF.

This clone was seen more than once but under ten times. V and J are TRBV5-4 and TRBJ2-2, with D hard to call. Trimming took off 7 bases at V and 4 bases at J, with 5 bases between the two ends. The CDR3 covers 11 residues. The germline gives CDR1 SGHNT, CDR2 YYREEE (reference sequence). The CDR3 is CASLGTGELFF. The CDR3 nucleotides are TGTGCCAGCCTTGGCACCGGGGAGCTGTTTTTT.

The rearrangement links TRBV19 to TRBJ2-1, with 13 positions matching TRBD2. CDR3 length: 17 residues. J was trimmed by 8 bases and V by 3 bases; bases with no gene match: 10. Germline assignment: CDR1 LNHDA and CDR2 SQIVND (reference sequence). The CDR3, as DNA: TGTGCCAGTAGTATGCGGACTAGCGGGAGTAGAGTACATGAGCAGTTCTTC. Protein product: CASSMRTSGSRVHEQFF. The full variable domain, its missing parts supplied by reference TRBV19 and TRBJ2-1, is DGGITQSPKYLFRKEGQNVTLSCEQNLNHDAMYWYRQDPGQGLRLIYYSQIVNDFQKGDIAEGYSVSREKKESFPLTVTSAQKNPTAFYLCASSMRTSGSRVHEQFFGPGTRLTVL.